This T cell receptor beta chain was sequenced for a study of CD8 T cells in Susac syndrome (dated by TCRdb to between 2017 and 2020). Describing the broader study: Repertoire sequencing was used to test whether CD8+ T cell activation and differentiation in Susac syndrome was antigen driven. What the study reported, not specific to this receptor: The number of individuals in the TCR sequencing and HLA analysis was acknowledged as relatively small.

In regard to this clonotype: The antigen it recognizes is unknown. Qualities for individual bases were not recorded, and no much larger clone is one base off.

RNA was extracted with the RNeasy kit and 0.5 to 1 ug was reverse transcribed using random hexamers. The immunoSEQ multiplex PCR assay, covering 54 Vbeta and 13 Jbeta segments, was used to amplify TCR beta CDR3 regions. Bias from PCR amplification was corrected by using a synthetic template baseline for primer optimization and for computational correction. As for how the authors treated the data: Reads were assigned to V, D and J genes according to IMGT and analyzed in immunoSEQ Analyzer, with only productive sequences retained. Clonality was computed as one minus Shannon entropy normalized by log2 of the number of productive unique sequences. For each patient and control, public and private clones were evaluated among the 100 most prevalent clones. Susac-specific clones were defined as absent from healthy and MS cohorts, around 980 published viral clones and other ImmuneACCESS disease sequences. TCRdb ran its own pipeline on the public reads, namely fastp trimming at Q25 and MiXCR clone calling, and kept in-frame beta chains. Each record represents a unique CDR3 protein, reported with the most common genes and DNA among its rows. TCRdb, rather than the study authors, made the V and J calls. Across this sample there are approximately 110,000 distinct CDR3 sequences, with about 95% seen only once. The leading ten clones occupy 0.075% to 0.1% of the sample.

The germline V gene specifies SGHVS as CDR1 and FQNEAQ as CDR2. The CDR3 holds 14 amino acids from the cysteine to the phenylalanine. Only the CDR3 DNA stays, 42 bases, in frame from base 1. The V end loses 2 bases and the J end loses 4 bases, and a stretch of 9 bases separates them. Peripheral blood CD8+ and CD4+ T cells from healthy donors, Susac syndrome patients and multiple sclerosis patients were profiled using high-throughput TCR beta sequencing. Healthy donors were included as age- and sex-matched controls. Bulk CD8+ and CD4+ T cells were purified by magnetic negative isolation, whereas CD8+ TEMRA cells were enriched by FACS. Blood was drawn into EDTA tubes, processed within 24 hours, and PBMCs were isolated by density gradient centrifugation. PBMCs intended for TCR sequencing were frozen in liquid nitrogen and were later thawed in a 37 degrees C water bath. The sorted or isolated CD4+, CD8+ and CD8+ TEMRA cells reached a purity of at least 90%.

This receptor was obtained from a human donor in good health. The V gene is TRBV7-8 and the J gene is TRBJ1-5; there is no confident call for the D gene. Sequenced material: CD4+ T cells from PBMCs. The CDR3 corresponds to CASSLRVGNQPQHF. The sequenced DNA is TGTGCCAGCAGCTTACGGGTCGGGAATCAGCCCCAGCATTTT. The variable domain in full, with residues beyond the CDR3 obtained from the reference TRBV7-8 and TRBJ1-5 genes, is GAGVSQSPRYKVAKRGQDVALRCDPISGHVSLFWYQQALGQGPEFLTYFQNEAQLDKSGLPSDRFFAERPEGSVSTLKIQRTQQEDSAVYLCASSLRVGNQPQHFGDGTRLSIL.